Listed below are T cell receptor beta chains from one sample, sequenced in a study of blood T cell repertoires in COVID-19. Only in-frame clones appear in the TCRdb table, and some are missing; sequencing was by immunoSEQ multiplex PCR. The table includes 140,000 to 150,000 clones, 84% detected once. The specimen was peripheral blood. The receptors come from a human donor in a cohort sampled during active COVID-19. Each CDR3 is given with its conserved first and last residue. Each record gives: V gene, J gene, CDR3 protein.

V: TRBV7-9
J: TRBJ2-7
CDR3: CASSLAGQGAVGEQYF

V: TRBV10-1
J: TRBJ1-1
CDR3: CASSSQGATEAFF

V: TRBV12-3/TRBV12-4
J: TRBJ1-2
CDR3: CASSFGGSGYTF

V: TRBV7-3
J: TRBJ2-2
CDR3: CASSPFPSVNTGELFF

V: TRBV6-1
J: TRBJ2-1
CDR3: CASSDRLAGGPAYNEQFF

V: TRBV25-1
J: TRBJ1-2
CDR3: CASSENRLYGYTF

V: TRBV7-9
J: TRBJ1-1
CDR3: CASSLVWDVGTGSNTEAFF

V: TRBV11-2
J: TRBJ1-5
CDR3: CASSLERGQPQHF

V: TRBV20-1
J: TRBJ1-1
CDR3: CSASISGLPGGTEAFF

V: TRBV6-6
J: TRBJ1-1
CDR3: CASNTQGFMNTEAFF

V: TRBV6-4
J: TRBJ2-3
CDR3: CASSGTGDRNTDTQYF

V: TRBV5-1
J: TRBJ2-7
CDR3: CASSFDNYEQYF

V: TRBV30
J: TRBJ1-2
CDR3: CAGTDRRDYGYTF

V: TRBV10-3
J: TRBJ2-7
CDR3: CAISDGAGYEQYF

V: TRBV3-1/TRBV3-2
J: TRBJ1-1
CDR3: CASSQDEPGTLSGAFF

V: TRBV6-1
J: TRBJ1-2
CDR3: CASSEASPGRGGGYTF

V: TRBV4-1
J: TRBJ1-1
CDR3: CASSHSPTENTEAFF

V: TRBV7-2
J: TRBJ1-1
CDR3: CASSANRYTEAFF

V: TRBV6-5
J: TRBJ1-6
CDR3: CASRFPGQLSPLHF

V: TRBV7-9
J: TRBJ2-5
CDR3: CASSLGSPGLAGAGETQYF

V: TRBV19
J: TRBJ2-7
CDR3: CASSTGQGALQYF

V: TRBV19
J: TRBJ2-1
CDR3: CASSVRVGAYNEQFF

V: TRBV6-5
J: TRBJ2-5
CDR3: CASRPDGTLGETQYF

V: TRBV6-4
J: TRBJ2-2
CDR3: CASRGQGPTGELFF

V: TRBV18
J: TRBJ1-2
CDR3: CASSPSRANYGYTF

V: TRBV3-1/TRBV3-2
J: TRBJ2-5
CDR3: CASSQLLGLTQETQYF

V: TRBV20-1
J: TRBJ2-2
CDR3: CSASGLAGDTGELFF

V: TRBV28
J: TRBJ1-2
CDR3: CASSFVTGTVDGYTF

V: TRBV15
J: TRBJ1-5
CDR3: CATSREPYSNQPQHF

V: TRBV15
J: TRBJ1-1
CDR3: CATSREGRRNTEAFF

V: TRBV29-1
J: TRBJ2-1
CDR3: CSVETSGGAYNEQFF

V: TRBV30
J: TRBJ2-6
CDR3: CAWSETGAGANVLTF

V: TRBV9
J: TRBJ1-4
CDR3: CASSRGQGITNEKLFF

V: TRBV19
J: TRBJ1-2
CDR3: CASMWGTGSNYGYTF

V: TRBV11-2
J: TRBJ1-3
CDR3: CASSPWSGQWYF

V: TRBV5-4
J: TRBJ1-2
CDR3: CASSLEGGSFGYGYTF

V: TRBV5-1
J: TRBJ2-3
CDR3: CASTTTGGGFSDTQYF

V: TRBV18
J: TRBJ1-3
CDR3: CASSPQGNGNTIYF

V: TRBV5-1
J: TRBJ2-2
CDR3: CASSPTGTGVTGELFF

V: TRBV12-3/TRBV12-4
J: TRBJ2-7
CDR3: CASSPDSSYEQYF

V: TRBV28
J: TRBJ2-2
CDR3: CASSLVGGGAGELFF

V: TRBV6-6
J: TRBJ1-3
CDR3: CASIKEGSSGNTIYF

V: TRBV25-1
J: TRBJ2-7
CDR3: CASSVLSGSAYEQYF

V: TRBV30
J: TRBJ1-1
CDR3: CAWSSSEAFF

V: TRBV30
J: TRBJ1-2
CDR3: CAWTKPSLSTF

V: TRBV7-6
J: TRBJ1-5
CDR3: CASSLDGREPQHF

V: TRBV27
J: TRBJ1-2
CDR3: CASSLKQIKGGFSYGYTF

V: TRBV11-3
J: TRBJ2-5
CDR3: CASSPAGGQETQYF

V: TRBV18
J: TRBJ1-2
CDR3: CASSLPGQGNGYTF

V: TRBV7-9
J: TRBJ2-7
CDR3: CASSSGSTLYEQYF

V: TRBV28
J: TRBJ2-1
CDR3: CASSHTLGLAGGQWGNEQFF

V: TRBV20-1
J: TRBJ1-4
CDR3: CSASGGRYAEKLFF

V: TRBV3-1/TRBV3-2
J: TRBJ1-3
CDR3: CASSQDQSGRAIYF

V: TRBV7-8
J: TRBJ1-2
CDR3: CASSLEAGRGYTF

V: TRBV5-5
J: TRBJ1-1
CDR3: CASSLVGASGNTEAFF

V: TRBV6-5
J: TRBJ1-1
CDR3: CASSPTGYNEAFF

V: TRBV7-3
J: TRBJ2-2
CDR3: CASSGGSYTGELFF